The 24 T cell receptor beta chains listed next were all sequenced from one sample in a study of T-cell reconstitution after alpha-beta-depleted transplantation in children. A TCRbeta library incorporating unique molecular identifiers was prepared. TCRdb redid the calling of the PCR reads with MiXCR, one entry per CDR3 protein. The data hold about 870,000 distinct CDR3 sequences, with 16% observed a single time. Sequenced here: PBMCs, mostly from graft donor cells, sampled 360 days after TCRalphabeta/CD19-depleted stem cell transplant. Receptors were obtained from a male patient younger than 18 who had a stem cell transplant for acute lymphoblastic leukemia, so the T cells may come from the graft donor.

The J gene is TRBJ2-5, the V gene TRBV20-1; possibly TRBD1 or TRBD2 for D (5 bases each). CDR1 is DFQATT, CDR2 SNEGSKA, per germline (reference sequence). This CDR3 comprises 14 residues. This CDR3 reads CSANPGPSQETQYF. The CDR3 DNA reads TGCAGCGCAAATCCGGGGCCCAGCCAAGAGACCCAGTACTTC.

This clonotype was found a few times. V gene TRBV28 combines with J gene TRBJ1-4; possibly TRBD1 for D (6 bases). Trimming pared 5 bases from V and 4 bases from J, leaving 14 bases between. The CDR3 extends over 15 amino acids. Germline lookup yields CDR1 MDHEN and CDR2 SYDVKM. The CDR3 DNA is TGTGCCAGCAGTCGCGGACAGACGATTAATGAAAAACTGTTTTTT. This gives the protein CASSRGQTINEKLFF.

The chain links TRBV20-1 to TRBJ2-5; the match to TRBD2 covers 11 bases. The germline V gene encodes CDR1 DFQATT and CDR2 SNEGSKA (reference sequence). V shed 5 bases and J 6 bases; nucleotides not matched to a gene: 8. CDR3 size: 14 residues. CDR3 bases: TGCAGTGCTCTAACTAGCGGGAGAGGAAAGACCCAGTACTTC. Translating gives CSALTSGRGKTQYF.

CDR3 DNA sequence: TGTGCCAGCAGCTTAGATGTCAGGTCTAACTATGGCTACACCTTC. Amino acids: CASSLDVRSNYGYTF. The J gene is TRBJ1-2, the V gene TRBV7-9; D gene uncertain. Per germline, CDR1 SEHNR and CDR2 FQNEAQ (reference sequence). V lost 1 base, J lost 0 bases, and 9 bases lay in between. The CDR3 loop spans 15 amino acids. The whole variable domain, remainder taken from reference TRBV7-9 and TRBJ1-2, is DTGVSQNPRHKITKRGQNVTFRCDPISEHNRLYWYRQTLGQGPEFLTYFQNEAQLEKSRLLSDRFSAERPKGSFSTLEIQRTEQGDSAMYLCASSLDVRSNYGYTFGSGTRLTVV.

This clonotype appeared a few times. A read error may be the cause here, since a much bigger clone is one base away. The chain's CDR3 is CSVGVITDTQYF. Here the CDR3 DNA reads TGCAGCGTTGGGGTGATCACAGATACGCAGTATTTT. This chain connects TRBV29-1 to TRBJ2-3, with D uncertain. CDR1 and CDR2 from the germline V gene are SQVTM and ANQGSEA. The CDR3 extends over 12 amino acids. The V end lost 4 bases, the J end lost 2 bases, and 7 bases lay between the germline ends.

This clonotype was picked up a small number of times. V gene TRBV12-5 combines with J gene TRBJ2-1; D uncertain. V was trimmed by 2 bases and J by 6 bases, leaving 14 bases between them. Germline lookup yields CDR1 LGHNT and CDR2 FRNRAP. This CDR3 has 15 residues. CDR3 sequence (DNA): TGTGCTAGTGGTTTGCCCGGTCTGAAAGTCAATGAGCAGTTCTTC. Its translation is CASGLPGLKVNEQFF.

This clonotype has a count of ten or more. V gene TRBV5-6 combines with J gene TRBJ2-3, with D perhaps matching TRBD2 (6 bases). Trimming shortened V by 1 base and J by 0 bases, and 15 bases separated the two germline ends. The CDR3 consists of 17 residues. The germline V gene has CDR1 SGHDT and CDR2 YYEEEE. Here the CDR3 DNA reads TGTGCCAGCAGCTTGTATGCGGGACTTTCTAGCACAGATACGCAGTATTTT. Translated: CASSLYAGLSSTDTQYF.

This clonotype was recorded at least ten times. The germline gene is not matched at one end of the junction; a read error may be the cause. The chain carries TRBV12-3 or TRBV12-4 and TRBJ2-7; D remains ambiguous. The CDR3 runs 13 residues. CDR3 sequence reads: CASSLGLVYEQYF. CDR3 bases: TGTGCCAGCAGCTTAGGTTTGGTTTACGAGCAGTACTTC.

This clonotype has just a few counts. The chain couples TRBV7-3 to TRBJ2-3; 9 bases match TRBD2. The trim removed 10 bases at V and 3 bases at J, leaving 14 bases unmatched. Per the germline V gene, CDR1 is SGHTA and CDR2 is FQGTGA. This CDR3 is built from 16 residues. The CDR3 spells CATSSMGGRGTDTQYF. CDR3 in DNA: TGTGCCACATCCTCAATGGGCGGGAGGGGGACAGATACGCAGTATTTT.

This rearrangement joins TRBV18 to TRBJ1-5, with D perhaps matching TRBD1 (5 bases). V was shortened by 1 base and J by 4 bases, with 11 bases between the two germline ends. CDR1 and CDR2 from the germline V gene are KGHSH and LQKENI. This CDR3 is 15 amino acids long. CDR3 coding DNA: TGTGCCAGCTCACCACTCCCGACAGATAATCAGCCCCAGCATTTT. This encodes CASSPLPTDNQPQHF.

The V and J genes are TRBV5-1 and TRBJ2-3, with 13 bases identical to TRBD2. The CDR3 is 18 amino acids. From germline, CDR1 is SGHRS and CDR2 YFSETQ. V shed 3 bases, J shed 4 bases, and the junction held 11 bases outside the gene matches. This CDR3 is CASSYSGTSGTYADTQYF. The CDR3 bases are TGCGCCAGCAGCTACTCCGGGACTAGCGGGACCTATGCAGATACGCAGTATTTT.

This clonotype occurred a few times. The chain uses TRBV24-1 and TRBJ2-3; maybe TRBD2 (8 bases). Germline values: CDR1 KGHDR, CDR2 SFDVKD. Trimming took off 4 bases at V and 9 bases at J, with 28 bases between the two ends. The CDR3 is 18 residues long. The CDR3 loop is CATSDPGTARGRPWTQYF. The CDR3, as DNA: TGTGCCACCAGTGACCCGGGGACAGCGCGCGGGAGGCCGTGGACGCAGTATTTT.

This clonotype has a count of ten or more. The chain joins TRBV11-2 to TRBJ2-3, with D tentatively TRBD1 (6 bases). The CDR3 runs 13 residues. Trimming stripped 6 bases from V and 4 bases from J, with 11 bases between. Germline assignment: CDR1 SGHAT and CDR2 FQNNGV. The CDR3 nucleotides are TGTGCCAGCAGTGGGGGCGGCTCAGATACGCAGTATTTT. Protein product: CASSGGGSDTQYF.

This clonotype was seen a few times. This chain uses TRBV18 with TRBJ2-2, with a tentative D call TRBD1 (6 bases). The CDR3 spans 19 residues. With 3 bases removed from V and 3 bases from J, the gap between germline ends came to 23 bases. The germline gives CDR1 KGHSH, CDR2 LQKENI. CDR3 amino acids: CASSPLWTDLESDTGELFF. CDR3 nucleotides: TGTGCCAGCTCACCCCTCTGGACAGACCTTGAATCGGACACCGGGGAGCTGTTTTTT.

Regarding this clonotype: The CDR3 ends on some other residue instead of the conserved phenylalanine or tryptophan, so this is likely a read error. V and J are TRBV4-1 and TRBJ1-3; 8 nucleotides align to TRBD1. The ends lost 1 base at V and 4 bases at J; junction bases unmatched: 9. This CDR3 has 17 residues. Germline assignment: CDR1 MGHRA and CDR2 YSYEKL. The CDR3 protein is CASSQGRQGARGNTIYC. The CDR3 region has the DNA TGCGCCAGCAGCCAAGGGCGGCAGGGGGCACGGGGAAACACCATATATTGT.

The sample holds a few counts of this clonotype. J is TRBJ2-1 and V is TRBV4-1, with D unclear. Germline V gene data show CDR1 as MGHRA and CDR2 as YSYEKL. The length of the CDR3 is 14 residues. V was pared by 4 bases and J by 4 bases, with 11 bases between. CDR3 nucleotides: TGCGCCAGCAGCCCCCCCGTATCGTACAATGAGCAGTTCTTC. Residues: CASSPPVSYNEQFF.

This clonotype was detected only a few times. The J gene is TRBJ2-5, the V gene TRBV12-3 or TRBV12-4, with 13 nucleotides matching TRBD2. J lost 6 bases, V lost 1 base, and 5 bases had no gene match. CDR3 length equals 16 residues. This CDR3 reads CASSLGTSGRTKTQYF. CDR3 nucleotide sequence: TGTGCCAGCAGTTTAGGGACTAGCGGGAGAACGAAGACCCAGTACTTC.

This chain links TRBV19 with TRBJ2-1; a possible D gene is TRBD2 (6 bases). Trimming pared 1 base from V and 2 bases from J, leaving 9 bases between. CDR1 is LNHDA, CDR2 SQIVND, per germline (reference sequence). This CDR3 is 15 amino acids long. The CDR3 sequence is CASSIVEGTYNEQFF. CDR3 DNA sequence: TGTGCCAGTAGTATAGTGGAGGGGACCTACAATGAGCAGTTCTTC.

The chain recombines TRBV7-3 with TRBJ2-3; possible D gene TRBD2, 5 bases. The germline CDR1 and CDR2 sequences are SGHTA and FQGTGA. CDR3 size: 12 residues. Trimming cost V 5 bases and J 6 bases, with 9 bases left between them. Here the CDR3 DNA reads TGTGCCAGCAGCCACGTAGCGGATACGCAGTATTTT. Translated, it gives CASSHVADTQYF.

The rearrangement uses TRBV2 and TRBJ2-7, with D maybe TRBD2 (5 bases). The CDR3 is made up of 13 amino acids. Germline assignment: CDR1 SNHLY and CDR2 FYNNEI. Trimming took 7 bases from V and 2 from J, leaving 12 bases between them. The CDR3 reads CASIQTMTYEQYF. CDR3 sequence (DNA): TGTGCCAGCATTCAGACTATGACCTACGAGCAGTACTTC.

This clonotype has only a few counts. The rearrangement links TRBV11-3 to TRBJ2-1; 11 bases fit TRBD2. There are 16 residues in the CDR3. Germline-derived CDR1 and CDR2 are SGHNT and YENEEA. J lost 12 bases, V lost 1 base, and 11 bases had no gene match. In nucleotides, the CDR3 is TGTGCCAGCAGCTTAGGGGGGGCCCTAGCGGGAGGTCGGCAGTTCTTC. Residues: CASSLGGALAGGRQFF.

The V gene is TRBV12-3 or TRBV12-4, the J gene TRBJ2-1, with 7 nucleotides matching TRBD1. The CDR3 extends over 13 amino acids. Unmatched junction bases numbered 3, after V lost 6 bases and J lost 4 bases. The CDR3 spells CASRGQLYNEQFF. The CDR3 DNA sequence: TGTGCCAGCAGGGGACAGTTATACAATGAGCAGTTCTTC.

The CDR3 coding sequence is TGTGCCAGCAGCGTAGATCTAGCGGGACTAAAAGAGCAGTTCTTC. This gives the protein CASSVDLAGLKEQFF. The rearrangement links TRBV9 to TRBJ2-1, with 9 bases lining up with TRBD2. Germline values: CDR1 SGDLS, CDR2 YYNGEE. The V and J ends lost 0 bases and 10 bases, in that order; junction bases with no gene match: 8. The CDR3 is made up of 15 amino acids.

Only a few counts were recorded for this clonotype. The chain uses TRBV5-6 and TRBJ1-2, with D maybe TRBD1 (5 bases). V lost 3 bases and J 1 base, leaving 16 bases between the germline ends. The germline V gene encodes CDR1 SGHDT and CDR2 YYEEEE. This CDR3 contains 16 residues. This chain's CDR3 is CASSYGTASINYGYTF. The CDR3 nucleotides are TGTGCCAGCAGCTATGGGACGGCCAGCATTAACTATGGCTACACCTTC.